Listed below are T cell receptor beta chains from one sample, sequenced in a study of T-cell memory formation after mild COVID-19. In TCRdb, the 5' RACE reads were re-called with MiXCR into one record per CDR3 protein. Found here are about 360,000 distinct CDR3 sequences, approximately 15% of them singletons; the top ten hold roughly a fifth. What was sequenced was PBMCs or a T cell subset sorted from them (not recorded which). Source of these receptors: a man younger than 35 who had mild COVID-19 (a few samples of this study predate the infection). Cell type and time point are not known. Each CDR3 is given with its conserved first and last residue. A D gene is named only where the DNA matches it firmly. Rows give clone size only sometimes, using once, few, many, or a class for an expanded clone.

clone_size	v_call	j_call	d_call	cdr3_nt	cdr3_aa
few	TRBV6-5	TRBJ1-2	-	TGTGCCAGCAGCGTCTCAGGGAACTATGGCTACACCTTC	CASSVSGNYGYTF
-	TRBV6-6	TRBJ2-3	TRBD1	TGTGCCGGCGCACGGGACAGCGCAGATACGCAGTATTTT	CAGARDSADTQYF
many	TRBV7-2	TRBJ2-2	-	TGTGCCAGCAGTTTACAGGGAGGGGCCGGGGAGCTGTTTTTT	CASSLQGGAGELFF
-	TRBV7-3	TRBJ2-2	-	TGTGCCAGCAGCTTGGGGGGGCGCAACACCGGGGAGCTGTTTTTT	CASSLGGRNTGELFF
-	TRBV6-2/TRBV6-3	TRBJ2-2	-	TGTGCCAGCAGTTACTCGAACACTTACACCGGGGAGCTGTTTTTT	CASSYSNTYTGELFF
-	TRBV12-3/TRBV12-4	TRBJ1-5	-	TGTGCCAGCACCCTAGGGGGGTTCGGCAATCAGCCCCAGCATTTT	CASTLGGFGNQPQHF
few	TRBV4-2	TRBJ1-1	-	TGTGCCAGCAGCCCCTCGGGACACGAGAACACTGAAGCTTTCTTT	CASSPSGHENTEAFF
few	TRBV20-1	TRBJ2-5	TRBD2	TGCAGTGCTAGGCAGCGGGGGCAAGAGACCCAGTACTTC	CSARQRGQETQYF
few	TRBV6-2/TRBV6-3	TRBJ2-5	-	TGTGCCAGCAGTCCCTCGATGAGCCAGGTGGAGACCCAGTACTTC	CASSPSMSQVETQYF
few	TRBV4-1	TRBJ1-2	-	TGCGCCAGCAGCCAACCGATGGGGGACAACATCTACACCTTC	CASSQPMGDNIYTF
many	TRBV29-1	TRBJ1-1	-	TGCAGCGTTGAGGGACACCCCCGTGAAGCTTTCTTT	CSVEGHPREAFF
many	TRBV12-3/TRBV12-4	TRBJ1-2	-	TGTGCCAGCAGTTACGGGGAGGCCTATGGCTACACCTTC	CASSYGEAYGYTF
many	TRBV5-1	TRBJ2-2	-	TGCGCCAGCAGCAGGTCAGGCACCGGGGAGCTGTTTTTT	CASSRSGTGELFF
many	TRBV20-1	TRBJ2-7	-	TGCAGTGCTAGCTCCATGGGGCAGAGCTCCTACGAGCAGTACTTC	CSASSMGQSSYEQYF
few	TRBV10-2	TRBJ1-5	-	TGCGCCAGCAGTGGGGGGGATCAGCCCCAGCATTTT	CASSGGDQPQHF
few	TRBV20-1	TRBJ1-2	TRBD1	TGCAGTGCTAGCTACAGGGGAAAGAGAGGCTACACCTTC	CSASYRGKRGYTF
-	TRBV10-3	TRBJ2-1	TRBD1	TGTGCCATCAGTGAGTCGGGACAGTCTGACAATGAGCAGTTCTTC	CAISESGQSDNEQFF
few	TRBV6-2/TRBV6-3	TRBJ2-2	-	TGTGCCAGCAGGGGTCCCTACGCGAACACCGGGGAGCTGTTTTTT	CASRGPYANTGELFF
-	TRBV12-3/TRBV12-4	TRBJ2-7	-	TGTGCCAGCAGCGAAACAGGGTTCGAGCAGTACTTC	CASSETGFEQYF
-	TRBV5-6	TRBJ2-7	-	TGTGCCAGCAGCTTGGGCTTGGCGGGAAGCTCCTACGAGCAGTACTTC	CASSLGLAGSSYEQYF
-	TRBV7-3	TRBJ2-2	-	TGTGCCAGCAGCAGACAGCTACCCGCGAACACCGGGGAGCTGTTTTTT	CASSRQLPANTGELFF
few	TRBV24-1	TRBJ2-2	-	TGTGCCACCAGTGACCGGGGGTTTTCCGGGGAGCTGTTTTTT	CATSDRGFSGELFF
-	TRBV29-1	TRBJ1-1	-	TGCAGCGTTGATTACAGCATGAACACTGAAGCTTTCTTT	CSVDYSMNTEAFF
-	TRBV7-9	TRBJ1-4	-	TGTGCCAGCAGCTTATGGCTTGGGAGGGATGAAAAACTGTTTTTT	CASSLWLGRDEKLFF
-	TRBV6-5	TRBJ1-2	-	TGTGCCAGTTCGGCGGGCCCCTCTTACTATGGCTACACCTTC	CASSAGPSYYGYTF
few	TRBV20-1	TRBJ1-1	TRBD1	TGCAGTGCTAGAACTCAGGGGGGTCATATGAACACTGAAGCTTTCTTT	CSARTQGGHMNTEAFF
-	TRBV12-3/TRBV12-4	TRBJ2-3	TRBD2	TGTGCCAGCAGGCCGCCAGCGGGGCTCACAGATACGCAGTATTTT	CASRPPAGLTDTQYF
few	TRBV10-3	TRBJ2-7	TRBD2	TGTGCCATCAGTGATCCCGGGACTAGTGATCTCAACGAGCAGTACTTC	CAISDPGTSDLNEQYF
-	TRBV9	TRBJ1-2	TRBD1	TGTGCCAGCAGCGTAGGGGGGACAGGGTCGAAGTATGGCTACACCTTC	CASSVGGTGSKYGYTF
few	TRBV5-1	TRBJ2-3	-	TGCGCCAGCAGCCAGGAGGGGGCCAAGGTGGGAGATACGCAGTATTTT	CASSQEGAKVGDTQYF
-	TRBV5-1	TRBJ1-3	-	TGCGCCAGCACTTTCGTACCTGGAAACACCATATATTTT	CASTFVPGNTIYF
-	TRBV7-9	TRBJ1-6	-	TGTGCCAGCAGCTCCTCGAATTCGAATTCACCCCTCCACTTT	CASSSSNSNSPLHF
few	TRBV24-1	TRBJ1-6	TRBD1	TGTGCCACCTCGGACAGGGGGGATTCACCCCTCCACTTT	CATSDRGDSPLHF
many	TRBV2	TRBJ1-5	TRBD1	TGTGCCAGCAGTGGGACAGGGGCCGATCAGCCCCAGCATTTT	CASSGTGADQPQHF
-	TRBV9	TRBJ1-6	-	TGTGCCAGCAGCCCGGCCGCCAATAATTCACCCCTCCACTTT	CASSPAANNSPLHF
-	TRBV12-3/TRBV12-4	TRBJ2-4	-	TGTGCCAGCAGTTTCGGGACACTCGGGGGTTGGGAGGACATTCAGTACTTC	CASSFGTLGGWEDIQYF
-	TRBV6-1	TRBJ1-1	-	TGTGCCAGCTTTTGGGGTTTAGGCGGAACTGAAGCTTTCTTT	CASFWGLGGTEAFF